Listed here is a single T cell receptor beta chain. Its antigen is currently not known. Within one base of it there is no much larger clone, and no base qualities were kept. These data are taken from a study of control samples from healthy donors and cancer patients (dated by TCRdb to the early 2020s). Library preparation was by the immunoSEQ multiplex PCR assay. TCRdb holds this immuneACCESS table with in-frame rearrangements only. Some clones are missing; in checked studies, unresolved V genes explain under half, and the rest has no known cause. The sample table records more than 95,000 clones; 87% of these occur just once. The ten largest clones take up over 6.5% of the sample. Spanning cysteine to phenylalanine, the CDR3 consists of 14 amino acids. CDR3 DNA is the only sequence kept; it has 42 bases, read in frame from the first base. Ends trimmed: V by 4 bases, J by 6 bases; bases unmatched to a gene: 4. CDR1 and CDR2 were assigned from the germline V gene as MGHRA and YSYEKL.

In this chain, TRBV4-1 is recombined with TRBJ1-2; 11 junctional bases match TRBD1. The sequenced sample was blood. This clonotype was sampled from a man aged 35 to 55 in good health. DNA sequence: TGCGCCAGCAGCCCCGGACAGGGGGCGGATGGCTACACCTTC. Its protein is CASSPGQGADGYTF.